This T cell receptor beta chain was captured by sequencing in a study of shared clonotypes between healthy human individuals. Study-wide background: Used for every donor were three CD4 naive, three CD4 memory, two CD8 naive and one CD8 memory plate.

With regard to this clone: Antigen unknown.

Measured with immunoSEQ multiplex PCR; TCRdb has only the in-frame clones, and not every one. The data hold more than 550,000 clones, with around 91% observed a single time. Trimming took off 7 bases at V and 4 bases at J, with 15 bases between the two ends. The CDR3 consists of 13 residues. Germline lookup yields CDR1 SQVTM and CDR2 ANQGSEA. Study outcomes and limitations: A generally larger estimated richness was seen in naive subsets than in memory subsets.

The chain has TRBV29-1 and TRBJ2-3, with D perhaps assigned TRBD1 or TRBD2 (5 bases each). The clonotype originates from a young man in good health. Some clones in this sample may be carry-over from other donors' samples. Sequencing used memory CD8+ T cells from PBMCs. Subset denoted: CD45RO+ cells pooled with CCR7-negative TemRA cells. The CDR3 loop is CSALMGEPDTQYF. CDR3 in DNA: TGCAGCGCCCTGATGGGGGAGCCAGATACGCAGTATTTT.